This TCR beta chain was identified in a study of PD-L1 blockade in urothelial cancer. As regards this clone: Its antigen is unknown.

The time point: pretreatment peripheral blood. All patients carried locally advanced or metastatic urothelial carcinoma. The study, taken as a whole, reports: TCR clonality was measured in pretreatment peripheral blood. Clonality below the median predicted better survival.

V was shortened by 1 base and J by 4 bases, with 10 bases between the two germline ends. The CDR3 has 14 amino acids. Germline loops: CDR1 LNHNV, CDR2 YYDKDF (reference sequence). Spiking of synthetic TCR analog templates was performed in each PCR. Clones were sequenced by immunoSEQ multiplex PCR, and TCRdb holds only the in-frame ones, with some missing. This sample yields tens of thousands of clones, of which around 83% are seen a single time; over 8.5% belongs to the top ten. The sequence was obtained from a woman aged 70-85 years with urothelial cancer. The chain links TRBV15 to TRBJ2-5; the D gene is possibly TRBD2 (5 bases). The sequencing here drew on PBMCs, taken around atezolizumab (anti-PD-L1) treatment. The CDR3 DNA reads TGTGCCACCAGCAGAGCTAGCTCGGGAGAGACCCAGTACTTC. Residues: CATSRASSGETQYF.